Included here is one T cell receptor (beta chain) sequence, with context. Antigen unknown. The sample is drawn from a study of chemoradiotherapy in HPV16-positive cancers. Findings of the study overall: The functional HPV-specific definition rests on just a couple of HPV16-positive patients. Candidate HPV-specific clones and E7-related TCR motifs grew in tumor during treatment. Better recurrence-free survival went with HPV-responsive T-cell expansion in HPV16-positive patients.

This table comes from immunoSEQ multiplex PCR, and its TCRdb copy is limited to in-frame clones, with some not included. The repertoire holds about 15,000 clones, roughly 74% seen once, with about 10% in the top ten. Germline CDR1 and CDR2: MNHEY and SVGAGI. V was clipped by 2 bases and J by 7 bases, with 12 bases between them. This CDR3 contains 13 residues. Samples were taken several times over chemoradiotherapy. The material was obtained from a patient who underwent chemoradiotherapy. This clonotype originated in a human donor with HPV-associated anogenital cancer. The chain is built from TRBV6-5 and TRBJ2-7; D not certain. The DNA of the CDR3 is TGTGCCAGCAGTTACGGCGGCACGAGAGAGCAGTACTTC. It specifies CASSYGGTREQYF.